This TCR beta chain was sequenced in a study of T cells after yellow fever vaccination. Template switching by 5'RACE produced TCR cDNA, adding a universal primer site and UMIs. TCRdb reprocessed the 5' RACE reads via MiXCR and lists one record per CDR3 protein. Found here are about 73,000 distinct CDR3 sequences, over 7.5% of them singletons; the top ten hold approximately 42%. The study, taken as a whole, reports: Peaking on day 5 versus 15, the secondary response was faster but weaker.

This clonotype has more than one count but fewer than ten. What it binds is not known. The CDR3 consists of 14 residues. V lost 8 bases to trimming and J lost 0 bases, with 11 bases between them. Germline V gene data show CDR1 as LNHDA and CDR2 as SQIVND (reference sequence). This specimen was CD8+ T cells sorted from PBMCs, taken on the day of the yellow fever booster vaccination. The sequence was collected from a man aged 25 to 40 who received the YFV17D yellow fever vaccine. The chain uses TRBV19 and TRBJ1-5; no clear D gene. The CDR3 spells CASQELPSNQPQHF. The CDR3, as DNA: TGTGCCAGTCAAGAACTTCCTAGCAATCAGCCCCAGCATTTT.